This T cell receptor beta chain was profiled in a study of vaccination effects on CD4 cells after COVID-19. Clones were read by immunoSEQ multiplex PCR, and TCRdb kept only the in-frame ones, dropping some. The sample holds 21,000 or so clones, roughly 69% seen once. Sequencing in the ViraFEST assay came after antigen-specific CD4+ T cells had been expanded with viral peptide pools, which were used to stimulate PBMC. Once cultured for nine to ten days, the cells underwent separation to obtain CD4+ T cells. PCR confirmed that the person was infected with SARS-CoV-2 between March and December 2020. About this clone itself: Its antigen is currently unknown.

The source is a human donor who had a prior SARS-CoV-2 infection. The source material was CD4+ T cells from PBMCs cultured with a peptide pool, sampled before COVID-19 vaccination.

In nucleotides, the CDR3 is TGTGCCAGTAGTATAGGACAGCGTCTAAGATCTGGGGCCAACGTCCTGACTTTC. It yields the protein CASSIGQRLRSGANVLTF. V and J are TRBV19 and TRBJ2-6; perhaps TRBD1 as D (5 bases). This CDR3 contains 18 residues. Germline values: CDR1 LNHDA, CDR2 SQIVND (reference sequence). Trimming removed 1 base at V and 1 base at J, with 14 bases between.